This T cell receptor beta chain was identified during a study of T cell changes during pregnancy in multiple sclerosis. V was pared by 5 bases and J by 8 bases, with 13 bases between. The CDR3 has 12 amino acids. Germline V gene data show CDR1 as SGDLS and CDR2 as YYNGEE. Clones were read by immunoSEQ multiplex PCR, and TCRdb kept only the in-frame ones, dropping some. Of about 55,000 clones in the sample, 85% to 95% were seen once. The receptor was derived from a female donor with multiple sclerosis, enrolled in a pregnancy study. Specimen: CD8+ T cells from peripheral blood mononuclear cells, collected in the second trimester of pregnancy. The chain uses TRBV9 and TRBJ1-2; possible D gene TRBD1, 6 bases. This CDR3 reads CASRTGTGGYTF. The CDR3 region has the DNA TGTGCCAGCAGGACAGGAACGGGGGGCTACACCTTC.